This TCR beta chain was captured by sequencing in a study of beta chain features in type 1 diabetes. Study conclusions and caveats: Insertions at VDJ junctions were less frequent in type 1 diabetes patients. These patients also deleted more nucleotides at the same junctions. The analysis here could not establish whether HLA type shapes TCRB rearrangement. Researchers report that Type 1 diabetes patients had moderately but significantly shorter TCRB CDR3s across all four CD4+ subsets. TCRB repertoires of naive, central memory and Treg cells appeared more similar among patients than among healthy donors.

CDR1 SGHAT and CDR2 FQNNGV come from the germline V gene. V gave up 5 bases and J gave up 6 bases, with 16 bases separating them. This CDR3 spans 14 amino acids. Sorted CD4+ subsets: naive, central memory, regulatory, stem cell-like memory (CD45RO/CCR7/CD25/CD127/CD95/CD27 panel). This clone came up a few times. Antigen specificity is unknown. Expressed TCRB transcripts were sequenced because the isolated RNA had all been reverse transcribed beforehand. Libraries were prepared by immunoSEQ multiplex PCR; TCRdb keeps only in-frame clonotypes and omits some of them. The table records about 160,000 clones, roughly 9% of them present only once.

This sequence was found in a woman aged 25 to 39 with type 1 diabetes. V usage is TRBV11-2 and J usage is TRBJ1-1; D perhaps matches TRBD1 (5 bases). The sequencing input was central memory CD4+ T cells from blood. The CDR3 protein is CASSASPAGAEAFF. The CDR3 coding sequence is TGTGCCAGCAGCGCATCTCCCGCGGGGGCTGAAGCTTTCTTT.